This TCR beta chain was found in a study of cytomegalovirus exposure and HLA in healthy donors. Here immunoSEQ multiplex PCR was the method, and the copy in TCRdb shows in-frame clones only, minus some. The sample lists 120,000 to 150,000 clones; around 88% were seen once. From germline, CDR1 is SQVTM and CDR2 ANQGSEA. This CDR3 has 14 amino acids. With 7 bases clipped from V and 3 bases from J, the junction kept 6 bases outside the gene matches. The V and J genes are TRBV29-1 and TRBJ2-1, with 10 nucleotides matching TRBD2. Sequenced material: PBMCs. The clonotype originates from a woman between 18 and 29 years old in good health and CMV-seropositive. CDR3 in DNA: TGCAGCGCCAATAGCGGGAGGAACTACAATGAGCAGTTCTTC. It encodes CSANSGRNYNEQFF.